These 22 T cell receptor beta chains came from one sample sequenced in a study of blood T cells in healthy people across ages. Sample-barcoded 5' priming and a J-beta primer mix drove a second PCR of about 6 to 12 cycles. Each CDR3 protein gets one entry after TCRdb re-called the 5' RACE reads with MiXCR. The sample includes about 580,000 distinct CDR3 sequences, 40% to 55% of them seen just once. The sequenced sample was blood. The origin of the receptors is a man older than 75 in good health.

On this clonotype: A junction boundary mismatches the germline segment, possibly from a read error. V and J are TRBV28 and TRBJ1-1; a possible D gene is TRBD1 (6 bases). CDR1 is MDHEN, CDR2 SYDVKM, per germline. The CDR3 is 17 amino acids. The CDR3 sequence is CACSFGGRGSLNTEAFF. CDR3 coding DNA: TGTGCCTGCAGTTTCGGGGGCAGGGGCTCGCTGAACACTGAAGCTTTCTTT. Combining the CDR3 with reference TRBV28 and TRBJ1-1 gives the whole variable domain DVKVTQSSRYLVKRTGEKVFLECVQDMDHENMFWYRQDPGLGLRLIYFSYDVKMKEKGDIPEGYSVSREKKERFSLILESASTNQTSMYLCACSFGGRGSLNTEAFFGQGTRLTVV.

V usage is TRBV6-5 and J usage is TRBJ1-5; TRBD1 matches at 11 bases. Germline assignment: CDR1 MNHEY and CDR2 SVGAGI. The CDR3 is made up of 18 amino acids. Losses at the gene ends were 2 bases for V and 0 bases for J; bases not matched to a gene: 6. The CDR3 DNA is TGTGCCAGCAGTTACGGGACAGGGGGTCTTAATAGCAATCAGCCCCAGCATTTT. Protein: CASSYGTGGLNSNQPQHF.

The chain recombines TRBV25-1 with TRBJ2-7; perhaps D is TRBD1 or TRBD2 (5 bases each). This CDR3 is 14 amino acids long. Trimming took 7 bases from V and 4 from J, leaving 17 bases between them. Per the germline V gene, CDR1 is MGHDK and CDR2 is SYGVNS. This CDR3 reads CASTPGSGSYEQYF. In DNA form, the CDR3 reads TGTGCCAGCACTCCAGGGAGTGGTTCTTACGAGCAGTACTTC.

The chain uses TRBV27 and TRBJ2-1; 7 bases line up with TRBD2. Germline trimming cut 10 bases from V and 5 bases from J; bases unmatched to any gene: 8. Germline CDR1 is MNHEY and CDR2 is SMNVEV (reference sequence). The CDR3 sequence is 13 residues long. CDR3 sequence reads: CATRTSLNNEQFF. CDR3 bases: TGTGCCACTAGGACTAGTTTGAACAATGAGCAGTTCTTC.

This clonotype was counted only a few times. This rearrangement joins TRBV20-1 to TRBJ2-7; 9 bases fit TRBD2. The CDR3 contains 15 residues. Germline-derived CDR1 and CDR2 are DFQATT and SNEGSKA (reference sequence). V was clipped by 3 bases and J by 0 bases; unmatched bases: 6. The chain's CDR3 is CSARPRLAVSYEQYF. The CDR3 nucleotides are TGCAGTGCTAGGCCCCGACTAGCGGTCTCCTACGAGCAGTACTTC.

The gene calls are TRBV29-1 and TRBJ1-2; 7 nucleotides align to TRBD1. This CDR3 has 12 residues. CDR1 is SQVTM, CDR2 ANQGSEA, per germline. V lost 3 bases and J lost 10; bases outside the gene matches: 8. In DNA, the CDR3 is TGCAGCGTTGATACAGGGGCTAATGACTACACCTTC. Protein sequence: CSVDTGANDYTF.

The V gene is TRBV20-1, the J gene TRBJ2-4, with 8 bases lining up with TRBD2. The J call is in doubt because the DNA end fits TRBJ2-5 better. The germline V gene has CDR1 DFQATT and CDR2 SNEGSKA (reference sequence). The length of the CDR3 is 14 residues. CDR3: CSVLRGAGVATQYF. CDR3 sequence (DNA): TGCAGTGTCCTTCGAGGAGCGGGGGTCGCGACCCAGTACTTC.

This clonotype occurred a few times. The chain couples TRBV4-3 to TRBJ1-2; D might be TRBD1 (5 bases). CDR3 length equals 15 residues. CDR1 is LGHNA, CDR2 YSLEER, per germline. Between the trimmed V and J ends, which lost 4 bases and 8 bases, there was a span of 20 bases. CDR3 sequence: CASSPLSGEAGGYTF. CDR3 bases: TGCGCCAGCAGCCCATTGTCGGGGGAAGCAGGGGGCTACACCTTC.

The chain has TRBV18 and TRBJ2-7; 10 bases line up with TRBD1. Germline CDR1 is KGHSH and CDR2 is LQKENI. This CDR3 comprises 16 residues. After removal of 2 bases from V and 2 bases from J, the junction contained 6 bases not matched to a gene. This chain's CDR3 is CASSPRRQGATYEQYF. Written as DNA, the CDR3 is TGTGCCAGCTCACCAAGGCGACAGGGGGCTACCTACGAGCAGTACTTC.

The CDR3 reads CASSGGQGRGYGYTF. CDR3 DNA sequence: TGTGCCAGCAGCGGGGGGCAGGGGCGCGGCTATGGCTACACCTTC. The chain employs TRBV7-2 and TRBJ1-2, with D tentatively TRBD1 (6 bases). From germline, CDR1 is SGHTA and CDR2 FQGNSA. The CDR3 is made up of 15 amino acids. The germline V and J ends were trimmed by 5 bases and 4 bases, with 17 bases remaining between them.

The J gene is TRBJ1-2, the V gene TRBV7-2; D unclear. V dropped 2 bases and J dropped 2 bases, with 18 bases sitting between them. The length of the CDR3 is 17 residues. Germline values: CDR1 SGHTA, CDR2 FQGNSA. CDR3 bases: TGTGCCAGCAGCTTATCTTTTCGGTCACCGGAGAACTATGGCTACACCTTC. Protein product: CASSLSFRSPENYGYTF.

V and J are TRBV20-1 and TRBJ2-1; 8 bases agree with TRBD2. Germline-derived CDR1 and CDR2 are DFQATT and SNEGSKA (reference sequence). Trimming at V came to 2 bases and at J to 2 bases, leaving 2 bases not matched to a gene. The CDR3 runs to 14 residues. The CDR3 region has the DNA TGCAGTGCTAGACGCGGGGGGACCTACAATGAGCAGTTCTTC. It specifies CSARRGGTYNEQFF.

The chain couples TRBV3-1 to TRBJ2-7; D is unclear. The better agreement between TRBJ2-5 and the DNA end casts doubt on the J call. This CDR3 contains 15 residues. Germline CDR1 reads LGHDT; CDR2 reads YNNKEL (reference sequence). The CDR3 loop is CASSQDRLEQETQYF. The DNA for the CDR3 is TGTGCCAGCAGCCAAGATCGATTGGAGCAAGAGACCCAGTACTTC.

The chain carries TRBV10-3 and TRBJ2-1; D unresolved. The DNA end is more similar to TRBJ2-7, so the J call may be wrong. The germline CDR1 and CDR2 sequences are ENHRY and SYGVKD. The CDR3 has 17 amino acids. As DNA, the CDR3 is TGTGCCATCAGTGAGTCCGCGCAGGCGAGCTCCTACAATGAGCAGTACTTC. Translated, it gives CAISESAQASSYNEQYF.

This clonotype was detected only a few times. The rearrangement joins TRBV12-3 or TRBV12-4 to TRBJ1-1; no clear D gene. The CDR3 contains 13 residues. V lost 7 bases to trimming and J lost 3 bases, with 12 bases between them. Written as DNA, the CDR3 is TGTGCCAGCACCCCGGACCCGCACACTGAAGCTTTCTTT. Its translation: CASTPDPHTEAFF.

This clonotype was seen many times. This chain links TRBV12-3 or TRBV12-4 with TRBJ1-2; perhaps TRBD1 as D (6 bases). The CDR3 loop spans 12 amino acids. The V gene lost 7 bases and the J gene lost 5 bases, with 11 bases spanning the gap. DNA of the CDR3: TGTGCCAGCAACAGGGACGGATATGGCTACACCTTC. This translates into CASNRDGYGYTF.

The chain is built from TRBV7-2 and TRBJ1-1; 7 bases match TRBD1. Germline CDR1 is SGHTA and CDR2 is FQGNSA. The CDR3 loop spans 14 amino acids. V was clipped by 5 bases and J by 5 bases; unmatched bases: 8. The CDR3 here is CASSARGEGTEAFF. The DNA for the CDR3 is TGTGCCAGCAGCGCCAGGGGGGAGGGGACTGAAGCTTTCTTT.

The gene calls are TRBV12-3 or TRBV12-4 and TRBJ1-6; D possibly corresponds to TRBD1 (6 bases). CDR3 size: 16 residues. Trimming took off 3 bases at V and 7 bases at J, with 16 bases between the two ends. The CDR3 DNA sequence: TGTGCCAGCAGTTTGGGGTCAGGGGCGAGAAATTCACCCCTCCACTTT. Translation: CASSLGSGARNSPLHF.

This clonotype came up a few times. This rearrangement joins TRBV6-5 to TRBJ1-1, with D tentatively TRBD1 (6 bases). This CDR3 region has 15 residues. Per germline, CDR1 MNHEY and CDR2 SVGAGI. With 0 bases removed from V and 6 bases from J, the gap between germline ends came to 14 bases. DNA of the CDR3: TGTGCCAGCAGTTACTCGGACGGGGGGCTCCCTGAAGCTTTCTTT. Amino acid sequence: CASSYSDGGLPEAFF.

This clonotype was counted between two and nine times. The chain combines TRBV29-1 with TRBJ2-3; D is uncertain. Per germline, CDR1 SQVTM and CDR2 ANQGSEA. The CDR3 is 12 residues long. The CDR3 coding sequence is TGCAGTTTGGCGTTCGGGTCAGATACGCAGTATTTT. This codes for CSLAFGSDTQYF.

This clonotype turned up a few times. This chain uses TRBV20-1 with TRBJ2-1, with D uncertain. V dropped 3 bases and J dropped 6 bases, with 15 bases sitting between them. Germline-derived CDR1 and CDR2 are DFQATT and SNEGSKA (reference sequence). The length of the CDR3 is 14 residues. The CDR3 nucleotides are TGCAGTGCTAGTCGGCTAGACGGTCTCAATGAGCAGTTCTTC. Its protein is CSASRLDGLNEQFF.

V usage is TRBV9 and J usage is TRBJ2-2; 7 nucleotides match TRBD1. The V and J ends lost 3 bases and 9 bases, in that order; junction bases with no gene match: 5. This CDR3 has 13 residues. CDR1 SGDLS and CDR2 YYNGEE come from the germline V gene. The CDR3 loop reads CASSANRGRELFF. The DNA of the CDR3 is TGTGCCAGCAGCGCCAACAGGGGCAGGGAGCTGTTTTTT. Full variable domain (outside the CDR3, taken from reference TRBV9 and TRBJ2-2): DSGVTQTPKHLITATGQRVTLRCSPRSGDLSVYWYQQSLDQGLQFLIQYYNGEERAKGNILERFSAQQFPDLHSELNLSSLELGDSALYFCASSANRGRELFFGEGSRLTVL.